Below, 12 T cell receptor beta chains from the same sample are listed, as sequenced in a study of regulatory T cells in long-lasting Graves disease. Sequencing libraries for TCR beta were prepared with iRepertoire HTBI primers and Arm-PCR of CDR3 regions. TCRdb analysed the multiplex PCR reads with MiXCR anew, one entry per CDR3 protein. This sample has approximately 440,000 distinct CDR3 sequences, with roughly 17% found just once. Time point of the sample: newly diagnosed GD, antithyroid drugs for less than 3 months. PBMC RNA was the source of the TCR library. Separately, the same data were catalogued under a study of T cells in Graves' hyperthyroidism and ophthalmopathy.

The specimen comprised peripheral blood mononuclear cells (PBMCs), sampled at new diagnosis, from a patient treated with antithyroid drugs. The receptors shown here come from a man aged 35-49 years with Graves disease.

In this sample, this clonotype turned up many times. The rearrangement joins TRBV3-1 to TRBJ1-1, with unresolved D. From germline, CDR1 is LGHDT and CDR2 YNNKEL (reference sequence). CDR3 length: 12 residues. V lost 4 bases and J lost 7, with 10 bases in between. CDR3 bases: TGTGCCAGCAGCCTTCTATTTGGTGAAGCTTTCTTT. It translates to CASSLLFGEAFF.

This clonotype has at least ten counts. The rearrangement uses TRBV4-1 and TRBJ2-2; the D gene is possibly TRBD2 (6 bases). The V end was cut by 6 bases, the J end by 7 bases, with 21 bases between. The CDR3 is 16 residues long. Looked up from germline, CDR1 is MGHRA and CDR2 is YSYEKL. The CDR3 region is CASRPLLREVNGELFF. As DNA, the CDR3 is TGCGCCAGCAGGCCCCTTTTGCGGGAAGTTAACGGGGAGCTGTTTTTT.

Concerning this clonotype itself: This may come from a read error, since a much larger clone is one base off. V and J are TRBV3-1 and TRBJ2-2; 7 bases are shared with TRBD2. Germline V lookup: CDR1 LGHDT, CDR2 YNNKEL (reference sequence). This CDR3 spans 13 amino acids. CDR3 DNA sequence: TGTGCCAGCAGCCAGCGGGGGATCGGGGAGCCGTTTTTT. Translation: CASSQRGIGEPFF. Based on the CDR3 plus reference TRBV3-1 and TRBJ2-2, the full variable domain is DTAVSQTPKYLVTQMGNDKSIKCEQNLGHDTMYWYKQDSKKFLKIMFSYNNKELIINETVPNRFSPKSPDKAHLNLHINSLELGDSAVYFCASSQRGIGEPFFGEGSRLTVL.

This clonotype came up a few times. V usage is TRBV7-8 and J usage is TRBJ2-2; the D gene is possibly TRBD1 (5 bases). The CDR3 extends over 16 amino acids. Per germline, CDR1 SGHVS and CDR2 FQNEAQ. Trimming pared 5 bases from V and 4 bases from J, leaving 17 bases between. CDR3 DNA: TGTGCCAGCAGCCAAGGTGGGGCAGGCCCCACCGGGGAGCTGTTTTTT. Protein product: CASSQGGAGPTGELFF.

The CDR3 DNA reads as TGCAGCGTTGAAGTCCTAGCGGGATCCTACGAGCAGTACTTC. Amino acid sequence: CSVEVLAGSYEQYF. The J gene is TRBJ2-7, the V gene TRBV29-1, with TRBD2 identical over 9 bases. Germline V CDR1 and CDR2: SQVTM, ANQGSEA. V dropped 1 base and J dropped 1; count of bases not matched to a gene: 2. This CDR3 has 14 amino acids.

This clonotype was seen ten or more times. The V call is TRBV5-1, the J call TRBJ2-3; D assignment may be TRBD1 or TRBD2 (5 bases each). CDR3 size: 12 residues. Looked up from germline, CDR1 is SGHRS and CDR2 is YFSETQ. Trimming left V 1 base short and J 10 bases short, with 10 bases between. This CDR3 is CASSLSRDAQYF. CDR3 DNA sequence: TGCGCCAGCAGCTTGAGCCGGGACGCGCAGTATTTT.

This chain uses TRBV24-1 with TRBJ2-6, with D hard to call. The CDR3 is 16 residues long. The ends were cut back, 3 bases at V and 1 base at J, with 9 bases in the middle. From germline, CDR1 is KGHDR and CDR2 SFDVKD. CDR3 sequence reads: CATSDSTPSGANVLTF. DNA of the CDR3: TGTGCCACCAGTGATAGCACTCCGTCTGGGGCCAACGTCCTGACTTTC.

This clonotype occurred a few times. The CDR3 protein is CASSLTGGPDTEAFF. CDR3 coding DNA: TGTGCCAGCAGCTTGACAGGGGGCCCTGACACTGAAGCTTTCTTT. The V call is TRBV5-6, the J call TRBJ1-1, with 9 bases aligning to TRBD1. CDR1 is SGHDT and CDR2 is YYEEEE in the germline V gene. V lost 1 base to trimming and J lost 3 bases; unmatched junction nucleotides: 4. The CDR3 sequence is 15 residues long. Based on the CDR3 plus reference TRBV5-6 and TRBJ1-1, the full variable domain is DAGVTQSPTHLIKTRGQQVTLRCSPKSGHDTVSWYQQALGQGPQFIFQYYEEEERQRGNFPDRFSGHQFPNYSSELNVNALLLGDSALYLCASSLTGGPDTEAFFGQGTRLTVV.

The table lists this clonotype with many counts. The chain carries TRBV6-2 or TRBV6-3 and TRBJ1-2, with TRBD1 matching over 12 bases. There are 16 residues in the CDR3. Trimming cost V 5 bases and J 4 bases; bases outside gene matches: 8. Germline V gene lookup returns CDR1 MNHEY and CDR2 SVGEGT. DNA of the CDR3: TGTGCCAGCAGTCCCGGGACAGGGGGCGGGATCTATGGCTACACCTTC. It yields the protein CASSPGTGGGIYGYTF.

The genes are TRBV19 and TRBJ1-5; no firm D call. Germline CDR1 is LNHDA and CDR2 is SQIVND (reference sequence). The CDR3 covers 16 residues. V lost 0 bases and J 0 bases, leaving 9 bases between the germline ends. CDR3 loop: CASSIDQLSSNQPQHF. For the CDR3, the DNA is TGTGCCAGTAGTATAGATCAATTGAGTAGCAATCAGCCCCAGCATTTT.

The table lists this clonotype with many counts. This rearrangement joins TRBV11-2 to TRBJ2-1, with no clear D. V was trimmed by 0 bases and J by 12 bases, leaving 9 bases between them. The CDR3 has 12 amino acids. CDR1 and CDR2 (germline): SGHAT, FQNNGV. CDR3 nucleotides: TGTGCCAGCAGCTTAGAAGGGTTCGGGCAGTTCTTC. Encoded protein: CASSLEGFGQFF.

This clonotype was picked up many times. The V gene is TRBV20-1, the J gene TRBJ2-1, with TRBD2 matching over 8 bases. Per germline, CDR1 DFQATT and CDR2 SNEGSKA (reference sequence). The CDR3 is 17 amino acids. The V gene end was trimmed by 0 bases and the J gene end by 10 bases; junction bases not matched to a gene: 17. CDR3 nucleotide sequence: TGCAGTGCTAGAGATCAGGAGCGGGAGTTCCGAGTCGCCGAGCAGTTCTTC. The encoded protein is CSARDQEREFRVAEQFF.